This T cell receptor beta chain derives from a study of blood T cells in healthy people across ages. Findings and caveats of the study: TCR beta diversity, measured per million T cells, fell in a roughly linear way with age. Comparison with aged donors showed that long-lived donors had more naive CD4+ cells and higher diversity.

Sample-barcoded 5' priming and a J-beta primer mix drove a second PCR of about 7 to 11 cycles. TCRdb called the 5' RACE reads again in MiXCR, with one record for every CDR3 protein. Here the sample spans some 940,000 distinct CDR3 sequences, roughly 29% being singletons. The ends lost 4 bases at V and 4 bases at J; junction bases unmatched: 7. This CDR3 has 16 amino acids. The V gene's germline CDR1 is SEHNR and CDR2 FQNEAQ (reference sequence). This clonotype was seen a few times. What it binds is unknown. The sample was also linked to a second study, of T cells of mothers and their children.

Sequenced material: blood. V is TRBV7-9 and J is TRBJ2-7, with TRBD2 identical over 13 bases. The clonotype comes from a woman in her forties in good health. CDR3 coding DNA: TGTGCCAGCAGCTACGACGGGACTAGCGGGGTGTACGAGCAGTACTTC. It specifies CASSYDGTSGVYEQYF.